Listed below are T cell receptor beta chains from one sample, sequenced in a study of beta chain features in type 1 diabetes. Profiled with immunoSEQ multiplex PCR; TCRdb holds only in-frame clones, not every one. The repertoire holds 550,000 to 850,000 clones, with around an eighth as singletons. The sequencing input was naive CD4+ T cells from blood. Receptors were obtained from a man aged 18 to 29 with type 1 diabetes. Each CDR3 is given with its conserved first and last residue. A D gene is named only where the DNA matches it firmly. Rows give clone size only sometimes, using once, few, many, or a class for an expanded clone.

j_call,v_call,d_call,clone_size,cdr3_nt,cdr3_aa
TRBJ2-7,TRBV2,.,.,TGTGCCAGCAGTGGAGCAGGGGTATCCGAGCAGTACTTC,CASSGAGVSEQYF
TRBJ2-1,TRBV4-1,.,.,TGCGCCAGCAGCCAAGACGCAGCGGCCCTCTACAATGAGCAGTTCTTC,CASSQDAAALYNEQFF
TRBJ1-1,TRBV7-8,.,.,TGTGCCAGCAGCCTCGGCGGGGCAGCCACTGAAGCTTTCTTT,CASSLGGAATEAFF
TRBJ2-7,TRBV18,.,few,TGTGCCAGCTCACCAGCAACCTACGAGCAGTACTTC,CASSPATYEQYF
TRBJ1-1,TRBV7-9,TRBD1,.,TGTGCCAGCAGCCCTCCAGGGGGAATGAACACTGAAGCTTTCTTT,CASSPPGGMNTEAFF
TRBJ1-2,TRBV30,.,.,TGTGCCTGGAGCCATACAGGCTATGGCTACACCTTC,CAWSHTGYGYTF
TRBJ1-3,TRBV7-9,.,once,TGTGCCAGCAGCCCCCTCGGCACCAGCTCTGGAAACACCATATATTTT,CASSPLGTSSGNTIYF
TRBJ2-7,TRBV7-9,.,.,TGTGCCAGCCGACTTCAGGGTAGCTCCTACGAGCAGTACTTC,CASRLQGSSYEQYF
TRBJ1-2,TRBV19,.,few,TGTGCCAGTAGTCGGGGCTACGAGGTCTATGGCTACACCTTC,CASSRGYEVYGYTF
TRBJ1-1,TRBV30,.,few,TGTGCCTGGATAGGGGCCTCTGAAGCTTTCTTT,CAWIGASEAFF
TRBJ1-2,TRBV30,.,few,TGTGCCTGGAGCGGACAGACCAGTAACTATGGCTACACCTTC,CAWSGQTSNYGYTF
TRBJ2-7,TRBV11-2,.,.,TGTGCCAGCAGCTCGCCCAGGGCCGAGCAGTACTTC,CASSSPRAEQYF
TRBJ2-3,TRBV6-6,.,few,TGTGCCAGCAGTATTCGGGATACGCAGTATTTT,CASSIRDTQYF
TRBJ1-1,TRBV2,.,.,TGTGCCAGCAGCCCCCTGGAGGACACTGAAGCTTTCTTT,CASSPLEDTEAFF
TRBJ1-5,TRBV18,.,.,TGTGCCAGCTCACCCAGGGACAATCAGCCCCAGCATTTT,CASSPRDNQPQHF
TRBJ2-1,TRBV14,.,few,TGTGCCAGCAGCCCGCCCGGCAATGAGCAGTTCTTC,CASSPPGNEQFF
TRBJ1-1,TRBV11-2,.,.,TGTGCCAGCAGCTTAGACCAAACCAACACTGAAGCTTTCTTT,CASSLDQTNTEAFF
TRBJ1-2,TRBV10-3,TRBD1,.,TGTGCCATCAGTCTACAGGGGGCTGGCGGCTACACCTTC,CAISLQGAGGYTF
TRBJ1-1,TRBV1,.,.,TGCACCAGCAGCCGGATAGGACAAACTGAAGCTTTCTTT,CTSSRIGQTEAFF
TRBJ2-3,TRBV15,.,few,TGTGCCACCAGCAGAGATCGGCTAGCTAGCACAGATACGCAGTATTTT,CATSRDRLASTDTQYF
TRBJ1-1,TRBV18,.,.,TGTGCCAGCGCCGACGGGGTGAACACTGAAGCTTTCTTT,CASADGVNTEAFF
TRBJ2-3,TRBV5-1,.,few,TGCGCCAGCAGCTCCACCGATACGCAGTATTTT,CASSSTDTQYF
TRBJ2-1,TRBV6-1,.,few,TGTGCCAGCAGTGAAGCTTGGCGGGGGCCCTACAATGAGCAGTTCTTC,CASSEAWRGPYNEQFF
TRBJ1-2,TRBV30,.,few,TGTGCCTGGAGTGTGATCAGTTCCTATGGCTACACCTTC,CAWSVISSYGYTF
TRBJ1-2,TRBV9,.,.,TGTGCCAGCAGCGTAAACAGCTTGGGAGGCTACACCTTC,CASSVNSLGGYTF
TRBJ2-7,TRBV4-1,.,few,TGCGCCAGCAGCCGACTCCCAGGACAGTCCTACGAGCAGTACTTC,CASSRLPGQSYEQYF
TRBJ1-2,TRBV14,.,.,TGTGCCAGCAGCCAAACGTTCGTACAGACCGGGGGCTACACCTTC,CASSQTFVQTGGYTF
TRBJ2-5,TRBV21-1,.,.,TGTGCCAGCAGCAGATCCAGGGCCCACCAAGAGACCCAGTACTTC,CASSRSRAHQETQYF
TRBJ2-7,TRBV28,.,.,TGTGCCAGCAGTTTGGACGGGTACGAGCAGTACTTC,CASSLDGYEQYF